This TCR beta chain was recorded in a study of graft-versus-host responses after intestinal transplantation. Study-level findings and limits: Early post-transplant HvG declines showed an association with peak circulating GvH clone levels. GvH clones turned up in recipient marrow; some had shown up first in ileum or blood.

Here immunoSEQ multiplex PCR was the method, and the copy in TCRdb shows in-frame clones only, minus some. The sample holds some 20,000 clones, over 65% seen once. Notes on this clone: The antigen is unknown.

The CDR3 is 13 residues long. J lost 5 bases, V lost 2 bases, and 3 bases had no gene match. Germline assignment: CDR1 SGHRS and CDR2 YFSETQ. Graft-derived tissue was subjected to processing to liberate intraepithelial and lamina propria lymphocytes. The starting material was ileum tissue, obtained roughly 21 days after intestinal transplant. The sequence came from a human patient who received an intestinal transplant, so some T cells may come from the graft donor. The chain is built from TRBV5-1 and TRBJ2-7, with 8 bases lining up with TRBD2. In DNA, the CDR3 is TGCGCCAGCAGCTTCGGGGGGGCCAACGAGCAGTACTTC. Translating gives CASSFGGANEQYF.